Included here is one T cell receptor (beta chain) sequence, with context. Its antigen is unidentified. The sample comes from a study of neoadjuvant anti-PD-1 for oral cavity cancer. Study-level information: Patients without progression received a fourth nivolumab dose around day 43, then surgical resection on days 50-56.

Patients were newly diagnosed with stage II-IVA oral cavity squamous cell carcinoma without prior systemic or radiation treatment. Germline values: CDR1 WSHSY, CDR2 SAAADI. The germline V and J ends were trimmed by 8 bases and 6 bases, with 13 bases remaining between them. The CDR3 is made up of 13 amino acids. Using immunoSEQ multiplex PCR, the repertoire was profiled, and TCRdb retains in-frame clones only, with some absent. The table has some 15,000 clones, around 69% seen once; the top ten hold approximately 2.4%. Study-wide findings and caveats: TCR analyses covered only a few patients per response group. After neoadjuvant nivolumab, PBMC T cell clonality was significantly higher in non-responders than responders.

J is TRBJ1-4 and V is TRBV10-2; no firm D call. Source: PBMCs, taken before nivolumab (anti-PD-1) treatment. This receptor was taken from a person aged 40 to 85 with oral cavity squamous cell carcinoma. The CDR3 reads CASGRTEDEKLFF. Here the CDR3 DNA reads TGCGCCAGCGGTAGGACGGAAGATGAAAAACTGTTTTTT.